One sample yielded the 21 T cell receptor beta chains listed below, sequenced in a study of T cells after posttransplantation cyclophosphamide. Cells defined as naive were viable CD3+CD4+ or CD3+CD8+ and CCR7+CD45RA+CD45RO-CD95-CD27+CD28+. Profiling relied on immunoSEQ multiplex PCR, and the TCRdb table lists in-frame clones only, not all of them. Of around 15,000 clones in the sample, 94% were seen once. Sequencing used naive CD4+ T cells sorted from blood. Source of these receptors: a woman in her forties or fifties in good health and a related stem cell transplant donor.

The genes are TRBV19 and TRBJ2-1; possibly TRBD1 for D (7 bases). The CDR3 contains 15 residues. Germline CDR1 LNHDA, CDR2 SQIVND (reference sequence). V was pared by 6 bases and J by 9 bases, with 21 bases between. Here the CDR3 DNA reads TGTGCCAGTAGGGAGGGGGCTAGCGTCCCATCTGAGCAGTTCTTC. This sequence encodes CASREGASVPSEQFF.

V gene TRBV7-9 combines with J gene TRBJ2-7; 9 nucleotides align to TRBD1. The V segment lost 4 bases and the J segment 5 bases; nucleotides outside the gene matches: 6. Germline assignment: CDR1 SEHNR and CDR2 FQNEAQ (reference sequence). The CDR3 consists of 14 residues. The CDR3 loop is CASSSGTGKNEQYF. The CDR3 DNA reads as TGTGCCAGCAGCTCCGGGACAGGGAAGAACGAGCAGTACTTC. The complete variable domain, with remaining parts taken from reference TRBV7-9 and TRBJ2-7, reads DTGVSQNPRHKITKRGQNVTFRCDPISEHNRLYWYRQTLGQGPEFLTYFQNEAQLEKSRLLSDRFSAERPKGSFSTLEIQRTEQGDSAMYLCASSSGTGKNEQYFGPGTRLTVT.

The rearrangement links TRBV11-3 to TRBJ2-1; 7 nucleotides line up with TRBD1. This CDR3 spans 15 amino acids. The germline CDR1 and CDR2 sequences are SGHNT and YENEEA. The V segment lost 5 bases and the J segment 0 bases; nucleotides outside the gene matches: 4. CDR3 region: CASSAAGGSYNEQFF. Here the CDR3 DNA reads TGTGCCAGCAGCGCGGCAGGGGGCTCCTACAATGAGCAGTTCTTC. The full variable domain, rest sourced from reference TRBV11-3 and TRBJ2-1, is EAGVVQSPRYKIIEKKQPVAFWCNPISGHNTLYWYLQNLGQGPELLIRYENEEAVDDSQLPKDRFSAERLKGVDSTLKIQPAELGDSAVYLCASSAAGGSYNEQFFGPGTRLTVL.

As to this clone: One junction end disagrees with the germline gene, perhaps due to a read error. The V and J genes are TRBV6-6 and TRBJ2-1; TRBD1 is a possible D gene (5 bases). This CDR3 spans 14 amino acids. Germline V lookup: CDR1 MNHNY, CDR2 SVGAGI (reference sequence). The CDR3 region has the DNA TGTGCCAGCAGTTACGAAGGGGCGGTCAATGAGCGGTTCTTC. Protein product: CASSYEGAVNERFF.

The rearrangement joins TRBV7-3 to TRBJ2-1; D possibly corresponds to TRBD2 (6 bases). The V end was cut by 6 bases, the J end by 9 bases, with 9 bases between. This CDR3 spans 11 amino acids. Germline CDR1 SGHTA, CDR2 FQGTGA. The CDR3 reads CASSLGGEQFF. The CDR3 nucleotides are TGTGCCAGCAGTTTGGGGGGTGAGCAGTTCTTC.

The V gene is TRBV7-3, the J gene TRBJ2-2; 9 bases match TRBD2. CDR3 length: 16 residues. J gave up 4 bases and V 3 bases, and 6 bases lay outside the gene matches. Germline CDR1 reads SGHTA; CDR2 reads FQGTGA. CDR3 nucleotide sequence: TGTGCCAGCAGCTTTTCCGGCGGGGGGGGCACCGGGGAGCTGTTTTTT. It is translated as CASSFSGGGGTGELFF.

V usage is TRBV5-1 and J usage is TRBJ2-3; TRBD2 is a possible D gene (5 bases). The V gene lost 0 bases and the J gene lost 2 bases, with 13 bases spanning the gap. The CDR3 is made up of 16 amino acids. CDR1 is SGHRS and CDR2 is YFSETQ in the germline V gene. The CDR3 protein is CASSLEGSEATDTQYF. The CDR3 DNA is TGCGCCAGCAGCTTGGAGGGTAGCGAGGCCACAGATACGCAGTATTTT.

This chain links TRBV28 with TRBJ2-1; tentatively, D is TRBD1 (5 bases). The V gene lost 6 bases and the J gene lost 10 bases, with 10 bases spanning the gap. The V gene's germline CDR1 is MDHEN and CDR2 SYDVKM. This CDR3 region has 11 residues. The CDR3 is CASRDRVEQFF. The CDR3 bases are TGTGCCAGCAGAGACAGAGTCGAGCAGTTCTTC.

The chain combines TRBV7-2 with TRBJ2-7; perhaps TRBD2 as D (5 bases). The V end was cut by 3 bases, the J end by 7 bases, with 16 bases between. The CDR3 runs 14 residues. Per the germline V gene, CDR1 is SGHTA and CDR2 is FQGNSA. In DNA, the CDR3 is TGTGCCAGCAGCTTGAACGGGAACCTGGGAGAGCAGTACTTC. As protein: CASSLNGNLGEQYF.

The chain joins TRBV5-1 to TRBJ1-5; D call uncertain. Trimming pared 4 bases from V and 4 bases from J, leaving 9 bases between. The CDR3 length is 13 residues. Germline CDR1 SGHRS, CDR2 YFSETQ. The CDR3 nucleotides read TGCGCCAGCAGCGTGGACGGGAATCAGCCCCAGCATTTT. This sequence encodes CASSVDGNQPQHF.

This chain uses TRBV29-1 with TRBJ1-1; possibly TRBD1 for D (6 bases). Germline CDR1 SQVTM, CDR2 ANQGSEA. V was pared by 4 bases and J by 0 bases, with 15 bases between. This CDR3 is built from 15 residues. The CDR3 DNA sequence: TGCAGCGTTGCTCCTCGGGGACAATTGAACACTGAAGCTTTCTTT. Protein sequence: CSVAPRGQLNTEAFF.

The chain uses TRBV6-6 and TRBJ1-1; 7 bases align to TRBD1. CDR1 is MNHNY, CDR2 SVGAGI, per germline (reference sequence). The CDR3 is 14 amino acids. V trimming: 6 bases; J trimming: 0 bases; junction bases outside the gene matches: 4. CDR3 amino acids: CASSVTGVNTEAFF. CDR3 DNA sequence: TGTGCCAGCAGCGTTACAGGGGTGAACACTGAAGCTTTCTTT.

The J gene is TRBJ1-2, the V gene TRBV4-3, with 9 bases aligning to TRBD1. CDR1 and CDR2 from the germline V gene are LGHNA and YSLEER. The CDR3 runs 13 residues. V trimming: 2 bases; J trimming: 7 bases; junction bases outside the gene matches: 2. The DNA for the CDR3 is TGCGCCAGCAGCCAAACAGGGGGCCGTGGCTACACCTTC. Amino acid sequence: CASSQTGGRGYTF.

The V and J genes are TRBV10-3 and TRBJ1-2; perhaps TRBD1 as D (6 bases). The V and J ends lost 5 bases and 3 bases respectively, with 10 bases between them. Germline CDR1 and CDR2: ENHRY and SYGVKD. This CDR3 has 13 residues. CDR3 sequence: CAISLQGDYGYTF. CDR3 DNA: TGTGCCATCAGTTTACAGGGCGACTATGGCTACACCTTC.

The CDR3 here is CASSLDRGSGETQYF. DNA of the CDR3: TGTGCCAGCAGTCTAGACAGGGGTTCCGGAGAGACCCAGTACTTC. The chain couples TRBV27 to TRBJ2-5; 8 bases agree with TRBD1. This CDR3 has 15 amino acids. Trimming removed 5 bases from V and 4 bases from J; junction bases left unmatched: 9. The germline V gene has CDR1 MNHEY and CDR2 SMNVEV (reference sequence).

V usage is TRBV6-5 and J usage is TRBJ1-2; 8 positions match TRBD1. The CDR3 length is 14 residues. Germline CDR1 MNHEY, CDR2 SVGAGI. V was clipped by 6 bases and J by 3 bases; unmatched bases: 6. CDR3 in DNA: TGTGCCAGCAGCTTGGACAGGGTAGACTATGGCTACACCTTC. Protein sequence: CASSLDRVDYGYTF.

This clone has a single count. The chain employs TRBV5-6 and TRBJ2-5, with D perhaps TRBD1 (5 bases). V was trimmed by 2 bases and J by 3 bases, leaving 8 bases between them. This CDR3 is 13 amino acids long. Germline CDR1 SGHDT, CDR2 YYEEEE. CDR3: CASSFGQEETQYF. DNA for the CDR3: TGTGCCAGCAGCTTCGGACAAGAAGAGACCCAGTACTTC.

V usage is TRBV28 and J usage is TRBJ2-7; no clear D gene. The V and J ends lost 3 bases and 2 bases respectively, with 8 bases between them. Germline CDR1 MDHEN, CDR2 SYDVKM. This CDR3 region has 13 residues. The CDR3 loop is CASSLWQAYEQYF. CDR3 in DNA: TGTGCCAGCAGTTTGTGGCAAGCCTACGAGCAGTACTTC.

The table lists this clone with a count of one. The chain combines TRBV18 with TRBJ1-1; a weak D match, TRBD1 (6 bases). This CDR3 is built from 14 residues. In germline, CDR1 is KGHSH, CDR2 LQKENI. Trimming took 3 bases from V and 3 from J, leaving 11 bases between them. Here the CDR3 reads CASSPRGLYTEAFF. Here the CDR3 DNA reads TGTGCCAGCTCACCCAGGGGATTGTACACTGAAGCTTTCTTT.

This clone came up once. The V and J genes are TRBV5-6 and TRBJ2-7; no reliable D call. Germline V gene sequence: CDR1 SGHDT, CDR2 YYEEEE. CDR3 length: 11 amino acids. Trimming shortened V by 4 bases and J by 4 bases, and 6 bases separated the two germline ends. As DNA, the CDR3 is TGTGCCAGCAGCGAGGCGTACGAGCAGTACTTC. Protein: CASSEAYEQYF.

The chain couples TRBV5-4 to TRBJ2-5, with D possibly being TRBD2 (5 bases). V was trimmed by 4 bases and J by 5 bases, leaving 18 bases between them. CDR3 length: 15 residues. Germline V CDR1 and CDR2: SGHNT, YYREEE (reference sequence). The CDR3, as DNA: TGTGCCAGCAGCGCTACCGGGAATCCAGTGGAGACCCAGTACTTC. It encodes CASSATGNPVETQYF.